This TCR beta chain was obtained from a study of cytomegalovirus exposure and HLA in healthy donors. In regard to this clone: Its antigen is not identified.

The V gene's germline CDR1 is SGHVS and CDR2 FQNEAQ. The CDR3 has 14 residues. With 5 bases removed from V and 2 bases from J, the gap between germline ends came to 13 bases. PCR primers comprised 60 Vbeta and 13 Jbeta primers. Sequenced by immunoSEQ multiplex PCR; TCRdb stores in-frame clones only, minus some. The sample records around 120,000 clones, 60% to 70% being singletons. Findings and caveats of the study: Segments of the TCR beta V type were, in most cases, productive about 87% or about 30% of the time in an earlier analysis.

The donors, nominally healthy at sampling, likely had unrecorded immune exposures. The chain uses TRBV7-8 and TRBJ2-7, with D perhaps TRBD1 (6 bases). Source material: PBMCs. The source is a woman in her 40s in good health and CMV-seropositive. This chain's CDR3 is CASSRTDRPYEQYF. CDR3 coding DNA: TGTGCCAGCAGCCGAACGGACAGACCCTACGAGCAGTACTTC.